The TCR beta chain under discussion was sequenced for a study of T cell changes during pregnancy in multiple sclerosis. Libraries were prepared by immunoSEQ multiplex PCR; TCRdb keeps only in-frame clonotypes and omits some of them. The repertoire holds approximately 60,000 clones, with roughly 91% as singletons. This clone was detected only a few times. The CDR3 loop spans 16 amino acids. V was clipped by 1 base and J by 3 bases; unmatched bases: 7. CDR1 is SEHNR, CDR2 FQNEAQ, per germline (reference sequence). The chain joins TRBV7-9 to TRBJ1-2; 8 nucleotides line up with TRBD1. This receptor was obtained from a female donor with multiple sclerosis, enrolled in a pregnancy study. Sequenced here: peripheral blood, sampled in the second trimester of pregnancy. DNA of the CDR3: TGTGCCAGCAGCTTAGGGACAGGGAGGGGAGACTATGGCTACACCTTC. It is translated as CASSLGTGRGDYGYTF.